The clone carrying this T cell receptor (beta chain) has just a few counts. What it binds is not known. This specimen belongs to a study of CD8 T cells in ankylosing spondylitis. Making use of molecular barcodes, quantitative 5'-RACE generated TCR beta libraries. One entry per CDR3 protein results from TCRdb running MiXCR on the 5' RACE reads. Altogether 800,000 to 900,000 distinct CDR3 sequences are present, 10% to 15% being singletons, with the ten largest covering around 0.51%. V was cut by 0 bases and J by 7 bases, with 14 bases left in between. Per germline, CDR1 SGHVS and CDR2 FNYEAQ. The CDR3 has 15 amino acids. Study-wide points: Existing reports had already noted some motif variants in reactive arthritis synovial fluid and blood. For ankylosing spondylitis blood, a TCR beta motif of under 10 highly homologous variants appeared characteristic.

The sample consisted of blood, either unsorted or a sorted T cell fraction (not recorded which). This TCR was recovered from a male donor with ankylosing spondylitis. This chain connects TRBV7-6 to TRBJ2-3, with D perhaps TRBD1 or TRBD2 (5 bases each). The CDR3: CASSLARSLGHTQYF. CDR3 nucleotides: TGTGCCAGCAGCTTAGCGCGGTCCCTGGGACATACGCAGTATTTT.